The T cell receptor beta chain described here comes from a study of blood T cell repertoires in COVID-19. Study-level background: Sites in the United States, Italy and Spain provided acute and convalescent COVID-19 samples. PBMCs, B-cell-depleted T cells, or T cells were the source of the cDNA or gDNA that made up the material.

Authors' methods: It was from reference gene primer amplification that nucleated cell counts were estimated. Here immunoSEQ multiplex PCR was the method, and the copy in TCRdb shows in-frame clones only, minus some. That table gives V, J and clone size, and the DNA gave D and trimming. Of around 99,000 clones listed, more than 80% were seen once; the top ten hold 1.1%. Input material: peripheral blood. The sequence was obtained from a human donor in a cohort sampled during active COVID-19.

For the CDR3, the DNA is TGCGCCAGCACCCCGTCGGGGGCGGGAGTGGGAGAGACCCAGTACTTC. This codes for CASTPSGAGVGETQYF. This chain joins TRBV5-1 and TRBJ2-5; D perhaps matches TRBD2 (7 bases). Germline CDR1 and CDR2: SGHRS and YFSETQ. The CDR3 contains 16 residues. V was shortened by 6 bases and J by 4 bases, with 22 bases between the two germline ends.